This T cell receptor (beta chain) derives from a study of cytomegalovirus exposure and HLA in healthy donors. This CDR3 has 17 amino acids. After removal of 4 bases from V and 1 base from J, the junction contained 7 bases not matched to a gene. Looked up from germline, CDR1 is LGHNA and CDR2 is YSLEER. Libraries were prepared by immunoSEQ multiplex PCR; TCRdb keeps only in-frame clonotypes and omits some of them. The sample has roughly 300,000 clones; around 90% are singletons. Sequenced: PBMCs. The receptor was isolated from a woman under 40 in good health and CMV-seropositive. The genes are TRBV4-3 and TRBJ1-1, with 12 bases that match TRBD1. Written as DNA, the CDR3 is TGCGCCAGCAGCCCAGGGACAGGGGGCGGATGGAACACTGAAGCTTTCTTT. Translated: CASSPGTGGGWNTEAFF.